The subject of this entry is one T cell receptor (beta chain). Its antigen is undetermined. Libraries were prepared by immunoSEQ multiplex PCR; TCRdb keeps only in-frame clonotypes and omits some of them. The sample holds about 48,000 clones, approximately 91% seen once. This sample is drawn from a study of graft-versus-host responses after intestinal transplantation. Study results and limitations: Individuals who had graft-donor T cell macrochimerism had allografts that showed high graft-versus-host to host-versus-graft clonal ratios.

Germline V gene data show CDR1 as SGDLS and CDR2 as YYNGEE. This CDR3 comprises 17 residues. V trimming: 3 bases; J trimming: 5 bases; junction bases outside the gene matches: 11. The sample consisted of unstimulated CD4+ T cells sorted from spleen or lymph node cells, taken before transplant. The receptor's source is a human donor who was the organ donor for an intestinal transplant. The V and J genes are TRBV9 and TRBJ2-3; 11 nucleotides align to TRBD2. CDR3 amino acids: CASSAISGRAIGDTQYF. The CDR3, as DNA: TGTGCCAGCAGCGCCATTAGCGGGAGGGCCATAGGAGATACGCAGTATTTT.